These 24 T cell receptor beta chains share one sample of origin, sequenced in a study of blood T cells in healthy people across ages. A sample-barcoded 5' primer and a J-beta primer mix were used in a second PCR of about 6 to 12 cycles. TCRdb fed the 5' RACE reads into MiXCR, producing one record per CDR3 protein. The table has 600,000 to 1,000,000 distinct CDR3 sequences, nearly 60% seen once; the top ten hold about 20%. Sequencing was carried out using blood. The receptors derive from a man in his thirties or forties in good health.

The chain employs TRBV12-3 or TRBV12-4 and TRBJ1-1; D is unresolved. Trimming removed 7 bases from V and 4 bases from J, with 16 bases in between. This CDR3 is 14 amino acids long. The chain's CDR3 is CASKKRGGSTEAFF. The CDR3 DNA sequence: TGTGCCAGCAAGAAGCGGGGAGGGAGCACTGAAGCTTTCTTT.

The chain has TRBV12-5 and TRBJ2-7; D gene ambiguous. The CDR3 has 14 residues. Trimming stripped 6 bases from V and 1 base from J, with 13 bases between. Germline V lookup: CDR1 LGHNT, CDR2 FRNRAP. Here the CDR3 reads CASGSSGPSYEQYF. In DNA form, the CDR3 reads TGTGCTAGTGGGTCATCTGGCCCGTCCTACGAGCAGTACTTC.

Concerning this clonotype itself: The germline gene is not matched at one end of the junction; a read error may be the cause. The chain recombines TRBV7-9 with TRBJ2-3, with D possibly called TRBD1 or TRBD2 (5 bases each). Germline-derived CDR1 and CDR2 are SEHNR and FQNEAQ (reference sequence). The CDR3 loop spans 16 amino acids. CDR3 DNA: TGTGCCAGCACCGCGTCGGGGACGGCGAGCACAGATATGCAGTATTTT. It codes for CASTASGTASTDMQYF.

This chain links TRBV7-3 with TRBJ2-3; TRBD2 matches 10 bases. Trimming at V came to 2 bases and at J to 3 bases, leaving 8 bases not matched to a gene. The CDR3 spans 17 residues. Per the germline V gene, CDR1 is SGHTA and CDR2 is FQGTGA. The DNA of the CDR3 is TGTGCCAGCAGCTTAGTAGCGGGAGGCTTCGGAACAGATACGCAGTATTTT. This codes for CASSLVAGGFGTDTQYF.

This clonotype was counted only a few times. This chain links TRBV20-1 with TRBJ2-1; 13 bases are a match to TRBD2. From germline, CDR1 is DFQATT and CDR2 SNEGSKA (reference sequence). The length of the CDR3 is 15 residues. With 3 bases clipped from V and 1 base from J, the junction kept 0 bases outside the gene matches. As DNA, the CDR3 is TGCAGTGCTAGGACTAGCGGGAGGTCCTACAATGAGCAGTTCTTC. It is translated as CSARTSGRSYNEQFF.

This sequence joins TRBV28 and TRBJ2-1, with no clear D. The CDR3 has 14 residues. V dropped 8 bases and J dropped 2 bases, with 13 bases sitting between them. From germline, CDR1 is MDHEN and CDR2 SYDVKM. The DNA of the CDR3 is TGTGCCAGCTACGGGCCAAACACCTACAATGAGCAGTTCTTC. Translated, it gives CASYGPNTYNEQFF.

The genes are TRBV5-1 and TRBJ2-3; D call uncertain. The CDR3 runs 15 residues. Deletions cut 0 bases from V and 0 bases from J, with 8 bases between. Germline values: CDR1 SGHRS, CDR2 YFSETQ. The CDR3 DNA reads TGCGCCAGCAGCTTGGTAGGCAGTAGCACAGATACGCAGTATTTT. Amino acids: CASSLVGSSTDTQYF.

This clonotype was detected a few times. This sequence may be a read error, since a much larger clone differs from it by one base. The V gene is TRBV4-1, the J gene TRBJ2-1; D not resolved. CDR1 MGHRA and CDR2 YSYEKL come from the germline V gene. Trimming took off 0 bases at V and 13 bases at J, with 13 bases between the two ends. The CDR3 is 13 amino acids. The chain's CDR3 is CASSQDTEETQFF. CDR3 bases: TGCGCCAGCAGCCAAGATACGGAAGAGACCCAGTTCTTC.

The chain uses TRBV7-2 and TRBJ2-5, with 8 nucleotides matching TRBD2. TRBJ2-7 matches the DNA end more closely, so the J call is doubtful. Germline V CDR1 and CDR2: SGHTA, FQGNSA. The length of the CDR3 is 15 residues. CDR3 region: CASSYRGLDTHEQYF. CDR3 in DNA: TGTGCCAGCAGTTATCGGGGACTAGACACCCACGAGCAGTACTTC.

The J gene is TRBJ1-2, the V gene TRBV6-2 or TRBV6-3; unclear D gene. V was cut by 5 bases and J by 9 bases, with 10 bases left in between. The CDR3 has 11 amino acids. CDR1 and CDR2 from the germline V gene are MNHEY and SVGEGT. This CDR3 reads CASSHTFRYTF. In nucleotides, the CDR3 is TGTGCCAGCAGTCACACCTTCCGCTACACCTTC.

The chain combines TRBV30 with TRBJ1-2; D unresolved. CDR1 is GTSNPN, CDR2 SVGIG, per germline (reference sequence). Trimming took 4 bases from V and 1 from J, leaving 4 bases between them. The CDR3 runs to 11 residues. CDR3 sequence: CAWTYNYGYTF. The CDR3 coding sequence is TGTGCCTGGACTTATAACTATGGCTACACCTTC.

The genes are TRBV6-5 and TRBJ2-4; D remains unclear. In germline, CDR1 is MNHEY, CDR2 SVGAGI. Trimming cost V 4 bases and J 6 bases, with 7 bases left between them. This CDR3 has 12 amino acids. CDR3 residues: CASSSTRNIQYF. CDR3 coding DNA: TGTGCCAGCAGTTCCACGAGAAACATTCAGTACTTC.

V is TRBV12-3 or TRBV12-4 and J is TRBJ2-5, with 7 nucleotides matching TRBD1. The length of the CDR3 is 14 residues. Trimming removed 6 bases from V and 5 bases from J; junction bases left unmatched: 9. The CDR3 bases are TGTGCCAGCAGGTTTGTAGGGGGCGGTGAGACCCAGTACTTC. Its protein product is CASRFVGGGETQYF.

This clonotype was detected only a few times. The CDR3 sequence: CASSQASAGGTQETQYF. In DNA, the CDR3 is TGTGCCAGCAGCCAAGCGTCGGCGGGGGGAACCCAAGAGACCCAGTACTTC. This rearrangement joins TRBV4-2 to TRBJ2-5; 8 bases fit TRBD2. The CDR3 is 17 amino acids. The germline V gene encodes CDR1 LGHNA and CDR2 YNFKEQ. The V gene end was trimmed by 1 base and the J gene end by 1 base; junction bases not matched to a gene: 8.

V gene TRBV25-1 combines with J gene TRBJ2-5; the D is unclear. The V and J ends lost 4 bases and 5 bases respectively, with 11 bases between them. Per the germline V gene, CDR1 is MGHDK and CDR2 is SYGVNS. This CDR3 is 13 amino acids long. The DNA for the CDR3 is TGTGCCAGCAGTGGTACTCCGTTGGAGACCCAGTACTTC. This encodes CASSGTPLETQYF.

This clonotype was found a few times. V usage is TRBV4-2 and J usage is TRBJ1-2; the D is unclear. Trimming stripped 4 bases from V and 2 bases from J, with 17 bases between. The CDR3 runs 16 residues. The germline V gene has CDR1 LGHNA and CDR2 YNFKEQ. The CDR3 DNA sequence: TGTGCCAGCAGCCCCTCCTCAGTCGACCCCAACTATGGCTACACCTTC. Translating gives CASSPSSVDPNYGYTF.

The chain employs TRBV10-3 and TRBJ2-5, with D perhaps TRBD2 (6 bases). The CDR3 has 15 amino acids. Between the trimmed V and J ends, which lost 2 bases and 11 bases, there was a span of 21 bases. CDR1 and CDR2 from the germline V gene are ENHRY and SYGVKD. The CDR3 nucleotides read TGTGCCATCAGTGAGGGAGTTGGCCCCCCGGGAGAGCAGTACTTC. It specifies CAISEGVGPPGEQYF.

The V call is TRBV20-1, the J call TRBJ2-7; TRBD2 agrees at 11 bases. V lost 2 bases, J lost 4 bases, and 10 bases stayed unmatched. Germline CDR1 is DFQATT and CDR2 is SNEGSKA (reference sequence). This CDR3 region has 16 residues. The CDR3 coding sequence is TGCAGTGCTAGACCCCCTGTTAGCGGGAGGGAATACGAGCAGTACTTC. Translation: CSARPPVSGREYEQYF.

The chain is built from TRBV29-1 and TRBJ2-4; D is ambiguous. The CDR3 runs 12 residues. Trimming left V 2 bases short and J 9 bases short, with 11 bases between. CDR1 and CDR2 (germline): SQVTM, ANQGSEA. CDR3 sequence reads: CSVESVACIQYF. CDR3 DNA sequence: TGCAGCGTTGAATCGGTTGCATGCATTCAGTACTTC.

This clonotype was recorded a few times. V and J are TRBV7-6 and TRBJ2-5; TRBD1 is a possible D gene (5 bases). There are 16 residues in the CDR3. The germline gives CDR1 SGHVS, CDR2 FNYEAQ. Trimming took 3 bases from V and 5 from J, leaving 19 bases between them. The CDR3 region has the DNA TGTGCCAGCAGCTTGACCCAGATTCAGGGTGGCGAGACCCAGTACTTC. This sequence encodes CASSLTQIQGGETQYF.

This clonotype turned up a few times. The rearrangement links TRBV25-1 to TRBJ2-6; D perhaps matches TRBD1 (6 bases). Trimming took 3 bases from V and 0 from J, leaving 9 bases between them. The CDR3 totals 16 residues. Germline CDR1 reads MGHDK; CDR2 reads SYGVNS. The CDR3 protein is CASSDDRFSGANVLTF. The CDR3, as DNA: TGTGCCAGCAGTGATGACAGGTTCTCTGGGGCCAACGTCCTGACTTTC.

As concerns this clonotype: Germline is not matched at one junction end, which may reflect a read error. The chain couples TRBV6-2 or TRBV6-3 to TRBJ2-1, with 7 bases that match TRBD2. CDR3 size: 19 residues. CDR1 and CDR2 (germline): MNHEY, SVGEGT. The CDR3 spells CASIGEGREEGISYDEQFF. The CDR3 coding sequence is TGTGCCAGCATTGGGGAGGGCAGGGAAGAGGGGATATCCTACGATGAGCAGTTCTTC.

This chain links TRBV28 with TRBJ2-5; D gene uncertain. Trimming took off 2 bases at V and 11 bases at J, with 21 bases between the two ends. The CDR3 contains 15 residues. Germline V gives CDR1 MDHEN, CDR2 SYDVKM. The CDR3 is CASSLTGSAKNVQYF. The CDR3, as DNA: TGTGCCAGCAGTTTAACCGGCAGTGCCAAAAACGTTCAGTACTTC.

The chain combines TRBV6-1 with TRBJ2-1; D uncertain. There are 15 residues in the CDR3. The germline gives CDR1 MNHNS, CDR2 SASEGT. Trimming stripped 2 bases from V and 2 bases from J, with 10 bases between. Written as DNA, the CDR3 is TGTGCCAGCAGTGAATCCCTGTCCCCCTACAATGAGCAGTTCTTC. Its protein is CASSESLSPYNEQFF.